Sequencing of this TCR beta chain was carried out in a study of T-cell memory formation after mild COVID-19. Study context: Clusters were largely donor specific. Findings and caveats of the study: Clones contracting day 15 to 85 were balanced CD4/CD8; later expanders leaned CD4+. Whether day 37 second-wave clones are SARS-CoV-2-specific was not confirmed.

From the 5' RACE reads, TCRdb called clonotypes with MiXCR, one entry per CDR3 protein. The sample gives under 700,000 distinct CDR3 sequences, just over 20% of which show up once; approximately 12% is in the top ten. This clonotype was seen just once. Its matching antigen is unknown. Sample: PBMCs or a T cell subset sorted from them (not recorded which). The TCR originated in an adult woman who had mild COVID-19 (a few samples of this study predate the infection). Cell type and time point are not known.

This CDR3 is CASSSSGTSGEDEETQYF. For the CDR3, the DNA is TGTGCCAGCAGCTCGTCCGGGACTAGCGGGGAGGATGAAGAGACCCAGTACTTC. V and J are TRBV7-7 and TRBJ2-5; 13 bases are shared with TRBD2. The CDR3 extends over 18 amino acids. The V and J ends lost 4 bases and 3 bases, in that order; junction bases with no gene match: 11. CDR1 is SSHAT and CDR2 is FNYEAQ in the germline V gene (reference sequence).